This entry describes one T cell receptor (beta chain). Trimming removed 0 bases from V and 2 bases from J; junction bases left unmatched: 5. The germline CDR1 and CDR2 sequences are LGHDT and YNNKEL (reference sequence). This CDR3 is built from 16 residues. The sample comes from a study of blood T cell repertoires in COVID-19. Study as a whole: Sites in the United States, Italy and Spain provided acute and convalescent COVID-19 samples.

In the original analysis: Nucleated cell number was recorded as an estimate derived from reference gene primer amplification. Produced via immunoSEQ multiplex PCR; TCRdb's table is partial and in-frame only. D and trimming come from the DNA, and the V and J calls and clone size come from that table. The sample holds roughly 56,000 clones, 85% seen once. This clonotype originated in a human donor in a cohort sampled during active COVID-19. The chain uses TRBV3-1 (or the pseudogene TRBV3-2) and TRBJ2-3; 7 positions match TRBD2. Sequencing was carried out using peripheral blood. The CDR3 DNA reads TGTGCCAGCAGCCAAGAGGGGGGGTTCTCCACAGATACGCAGTATTTT. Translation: CASSQEGGFSTDTQYF.